The clone carrying this T cell receptor (beta chain) was counted a few times. Its antigen is not identified. The sample is drawn from a study of T cells in Graves' hyperthyroidism and ophthalmopathy. The wider study: Prior to any treatment, at the point of initial diagnosis, peripheral blood was collected.

Amplification yielded TCR beta CDR3 regions, with RNA transcripts as the source. An initial round of RT-PCR targeting the TCR CDR3 relied on the HTBI primer set. A single record per CDR3 protein comes from TCRdb applying MiXCR to the multiplex PCR reads. The sample shows hundreds of thousands of distinct CDR3 sequences, roughly 20% of them seen only once. The J segment lost 4 bases and the V segment lost 7 bases, leaving 10 bases of the junction unmatched. CDR3 length equals 16 residues. Study observations and caveats: Among thyroid clonotypes expanded above 0.001, most also appeared in blood.

This clonotype originated in a man aged 25-40 years with Graves' ophthalmopathy. The material sequenced was blood. This chain uses TRBV12-3 or TRBV12-4 with TRBJ2-3, with TRBD2 matching over 11 bases. The CDR3 DNA follows: TGTGCCAGCATCCCACTAGCGGGAGAAGGTGCAGATACGCAGTATTTT. Amino acid sequence: CASIPLAGEGADTQYF.